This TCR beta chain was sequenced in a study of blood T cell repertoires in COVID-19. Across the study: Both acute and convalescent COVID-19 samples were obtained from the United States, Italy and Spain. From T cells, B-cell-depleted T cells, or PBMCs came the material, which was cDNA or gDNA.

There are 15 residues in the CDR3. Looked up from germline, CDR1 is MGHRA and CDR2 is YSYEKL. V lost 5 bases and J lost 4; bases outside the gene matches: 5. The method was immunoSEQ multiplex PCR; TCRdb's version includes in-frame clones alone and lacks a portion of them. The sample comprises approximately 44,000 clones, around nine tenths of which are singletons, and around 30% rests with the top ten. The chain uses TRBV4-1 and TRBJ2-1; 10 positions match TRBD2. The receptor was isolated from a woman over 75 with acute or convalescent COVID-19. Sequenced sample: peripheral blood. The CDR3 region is CASSVAGGDYNEQFF. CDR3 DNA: TGCGCCAGCAGCGTAGCGGGGGGAGATTACAATGAGCAGTTCTTC.